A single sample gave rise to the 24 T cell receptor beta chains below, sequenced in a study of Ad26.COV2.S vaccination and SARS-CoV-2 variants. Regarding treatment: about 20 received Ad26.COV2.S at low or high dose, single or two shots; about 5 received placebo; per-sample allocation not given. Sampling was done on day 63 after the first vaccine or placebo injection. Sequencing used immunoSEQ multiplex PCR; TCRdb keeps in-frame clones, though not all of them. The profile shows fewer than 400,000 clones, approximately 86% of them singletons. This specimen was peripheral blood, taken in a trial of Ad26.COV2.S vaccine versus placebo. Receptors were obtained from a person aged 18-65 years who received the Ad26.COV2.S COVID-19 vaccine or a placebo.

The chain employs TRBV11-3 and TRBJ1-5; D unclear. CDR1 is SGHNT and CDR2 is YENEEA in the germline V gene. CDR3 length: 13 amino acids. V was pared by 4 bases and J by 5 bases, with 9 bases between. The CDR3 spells CASSSTFYQPQHF. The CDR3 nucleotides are TGTGCCAGCAGCTCAACCTTTTATCAGCCCCAGCATTTT. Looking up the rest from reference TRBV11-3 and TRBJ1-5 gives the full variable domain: EAGVVQSPRYKIIEKKQPVAFWCNPISGHNTLYWYLQNLGQGPELLIRYENEEAVDDSQLPKDRFSAERLKGVDSTLKIQPAELGDSAVYLCASSSTFYQPQHFGDGTRLSIL.

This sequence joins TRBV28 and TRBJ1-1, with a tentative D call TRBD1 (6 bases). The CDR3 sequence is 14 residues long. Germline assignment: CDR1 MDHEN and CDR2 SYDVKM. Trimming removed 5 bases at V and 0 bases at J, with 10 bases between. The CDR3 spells CASSEGGMNTEAFF. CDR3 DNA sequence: TGTGCCAGCAGTGAAGGGGGAATGAACACTGAAGCTTTCTTT.

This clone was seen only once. CDR3 region: CAWTPRTNTEAFF. The CDR3 DNA follows: TGTGCCTGGACCCCAAGGACGAACACTGAAGCTTTCTTT. The chain recombines TRBV30 with TRBJ1-1; D is unclear. Trimming took off 4 bases at V and 1 base at J, with 10 bases between the two ends. The CDR3 totals 13 residues. The germline CDR1 and CDR2 sequences are GTSNPN and SVGIG (reference sequence).

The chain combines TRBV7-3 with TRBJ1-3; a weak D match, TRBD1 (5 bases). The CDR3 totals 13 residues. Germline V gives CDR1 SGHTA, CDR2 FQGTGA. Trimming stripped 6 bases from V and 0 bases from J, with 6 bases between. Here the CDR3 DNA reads TGTGCCAGCAGGGACATCTCTGGAAACACCATATATTTT. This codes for CASRDISGNTIYF.

The CDR3 nucleotides are TGTGCCATACAGGGGGCTAAAAATTCACCCCTCCACTTT. Translation: CAIQGAKNSPLHF. This chain connects TRBV6-5 to TRBJ1-6, with 9 nucleotides matching TRBD1. The germline V gene encodes CDR1 MNHEY and CDR2 SVGAGI. This CDR3 is built from 13 residues. The J segment lost 7 bases and the V segment lost 10 bases, leaving 5 bases of the junction unmatched.

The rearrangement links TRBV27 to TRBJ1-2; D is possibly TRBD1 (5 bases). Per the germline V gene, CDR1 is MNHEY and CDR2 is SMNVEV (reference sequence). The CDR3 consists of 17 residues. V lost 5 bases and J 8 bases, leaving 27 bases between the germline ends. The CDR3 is CASSPREGWARREGYTF. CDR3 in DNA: TGTGCCAGCAGTCCCCGAGAGGGATGGGCCCGCAGGGAAGGCTACACCTTC.

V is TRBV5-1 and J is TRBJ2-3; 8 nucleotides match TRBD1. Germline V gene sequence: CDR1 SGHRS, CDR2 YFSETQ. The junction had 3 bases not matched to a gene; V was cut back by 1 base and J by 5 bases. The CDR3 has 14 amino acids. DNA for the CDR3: TGCGCCAGCAGCTTGACAGGGGGAGAAGATACGCAGTATTTT. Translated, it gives CASSLTGGEDTQYF.

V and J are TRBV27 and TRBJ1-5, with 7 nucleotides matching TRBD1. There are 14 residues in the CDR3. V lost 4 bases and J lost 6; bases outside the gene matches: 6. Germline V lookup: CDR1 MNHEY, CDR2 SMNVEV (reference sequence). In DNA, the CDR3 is TGTGCCAGCAGTTCAGGGGGGTCAGGTCAGCCCCAGCATTTT. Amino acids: CASSSGGSGQPQHF.

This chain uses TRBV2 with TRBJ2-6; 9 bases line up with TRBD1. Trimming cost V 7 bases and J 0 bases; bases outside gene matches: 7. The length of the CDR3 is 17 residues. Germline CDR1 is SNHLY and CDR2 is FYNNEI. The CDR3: CASIGDRVLSGANVLTF. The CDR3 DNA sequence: TGTGCCAGCATCGGGGACAGGGTTCTCTCTGGGGCCAACGTCCTGACTTTC. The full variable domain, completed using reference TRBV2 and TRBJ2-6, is EPEVTQTPSHQVTQMGQEVILRCVPISNHLYFYWYRQILGQKVEFLVSFYNNEISEKSEIFDDQFSVERPDGSNFTLKIRSTKLEDSAMYFCASIGDRVLSGANVLTFGAGSRLTVL.

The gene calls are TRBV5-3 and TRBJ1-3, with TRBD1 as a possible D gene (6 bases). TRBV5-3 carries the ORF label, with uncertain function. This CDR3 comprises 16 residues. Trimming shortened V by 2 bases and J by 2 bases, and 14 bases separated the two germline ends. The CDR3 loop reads CARSLSLRDTGNTIYF. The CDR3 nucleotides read TGTGCCAGAAGCTTAAGCCTCCGGGACACTGGAAACACCATATATTTT.

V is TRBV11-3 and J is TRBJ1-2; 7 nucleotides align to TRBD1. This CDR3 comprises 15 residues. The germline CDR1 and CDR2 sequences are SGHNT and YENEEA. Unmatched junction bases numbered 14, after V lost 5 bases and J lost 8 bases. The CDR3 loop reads CASSPRGGTQGGYTF. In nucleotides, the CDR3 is TGTGCCAGCAGCCCGCGGGGCGGGACACAGGGGGGCTACACCTTC.

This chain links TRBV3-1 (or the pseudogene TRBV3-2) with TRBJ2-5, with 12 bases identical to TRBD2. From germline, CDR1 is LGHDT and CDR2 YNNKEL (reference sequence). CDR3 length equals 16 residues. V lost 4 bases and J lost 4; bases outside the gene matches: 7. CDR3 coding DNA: TGTGCCAGCAGCCCCCGTGGACTAGCGGGGATAGAGACCCAGTACTTC. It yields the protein CASSPRGLAGIETQYF.

DNA for the CDR3: TGTGCCAGCAGCTTAGCGTTTGATTGGCGGGGGCCTTCCACAGATACGCAGTATTTT. Its translation: CASSLAFDWRGPSTDTQYF. V gene TRBV7-2 combines with J gene TRBJ2-3, with a weak D call TRBD2 (7 bases). CDR3 length equals 19 residues. Trimming left V 0 bases short and J 2 bases short, with 21 bases between. The V gene's germline CDR1 is SGHTA and CDR2 FQGNSA.

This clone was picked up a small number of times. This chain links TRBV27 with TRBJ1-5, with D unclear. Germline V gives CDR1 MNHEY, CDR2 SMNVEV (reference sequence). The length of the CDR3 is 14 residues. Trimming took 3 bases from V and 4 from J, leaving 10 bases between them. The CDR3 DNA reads TGTGCCAGCAGTTTGATAGGGAGTAATCAGCCCCAGCATTTT. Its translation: CASSLIGSNQPQHF.

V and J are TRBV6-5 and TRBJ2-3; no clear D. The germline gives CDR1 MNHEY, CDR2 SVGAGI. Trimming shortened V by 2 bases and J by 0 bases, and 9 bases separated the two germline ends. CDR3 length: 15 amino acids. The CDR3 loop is CASSYGDSSTDTQYF. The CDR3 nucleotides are TGTGCCAGCAGTTACGGAGACTCTAGCACAGATACGCAGTATTTT.

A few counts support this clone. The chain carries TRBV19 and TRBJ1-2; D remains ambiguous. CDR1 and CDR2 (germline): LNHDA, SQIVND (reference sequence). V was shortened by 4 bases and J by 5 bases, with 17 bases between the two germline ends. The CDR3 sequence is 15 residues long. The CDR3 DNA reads TGTGCCAGTAGTAAAACGGACTATCCACGGTATGGCTACACCTTC. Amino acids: CASSKTDYPRYGYTF.

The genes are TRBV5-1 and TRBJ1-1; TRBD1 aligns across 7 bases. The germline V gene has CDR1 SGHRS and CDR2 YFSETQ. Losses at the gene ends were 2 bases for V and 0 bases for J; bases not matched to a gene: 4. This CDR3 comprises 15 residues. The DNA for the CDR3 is TGCGCCAGCAGCTTAACCGACAGGGTGAACACTGAAGCTTTCTTT. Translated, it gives CASSLTDRVNTEAFF. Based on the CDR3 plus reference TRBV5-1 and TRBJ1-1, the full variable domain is KAGVTQTPRYLIKTRGQQVTLSCSPISGHRSVSWYQQTPGQGLQFLFEYFSETQRNKGNFPGRFSGRQFSNSRSEMNVSTLELGDSALYLCASSLTDRVNTEAFFGQGTRLTVV.

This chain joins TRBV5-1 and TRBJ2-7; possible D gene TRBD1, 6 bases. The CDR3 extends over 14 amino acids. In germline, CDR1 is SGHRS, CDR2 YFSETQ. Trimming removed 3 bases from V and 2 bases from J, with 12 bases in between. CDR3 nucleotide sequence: TGCGCCAGCAGCTCCAGCCGGGACACCTACGAGCAGTACTTC. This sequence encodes CASSSSRDTYEQYF.

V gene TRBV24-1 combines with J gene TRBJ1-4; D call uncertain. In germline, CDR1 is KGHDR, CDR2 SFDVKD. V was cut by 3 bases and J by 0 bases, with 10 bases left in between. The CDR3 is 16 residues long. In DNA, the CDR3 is TGTGCCACCAGTGATGGGGATACCGCAACTAATGAAAAACTGTTTTTT. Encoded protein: CATSDGDTATNEKLFF.

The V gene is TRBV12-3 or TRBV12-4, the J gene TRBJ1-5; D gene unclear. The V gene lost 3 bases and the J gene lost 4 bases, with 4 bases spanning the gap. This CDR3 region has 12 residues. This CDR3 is CASSLVNQPQHF. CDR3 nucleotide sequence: TGTGCCAGCAGTTTGGTAAATCAGCCCCAGCATTTT.

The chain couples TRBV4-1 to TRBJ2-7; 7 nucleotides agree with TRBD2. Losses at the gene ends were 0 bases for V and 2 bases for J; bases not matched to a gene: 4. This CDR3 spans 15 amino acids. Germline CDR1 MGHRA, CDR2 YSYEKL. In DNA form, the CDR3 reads TGCGCCAGCAGCCAAGAGGGGGGGGACCCCTACGAGCAGTACTTC. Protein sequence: CASSQEGGDPYEQYF.

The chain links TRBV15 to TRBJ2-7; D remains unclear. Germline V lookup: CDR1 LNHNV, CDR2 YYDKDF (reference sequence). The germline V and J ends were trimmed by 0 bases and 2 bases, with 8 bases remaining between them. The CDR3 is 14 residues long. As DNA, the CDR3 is TGTGCCACCAGCAGAGAGCGATTAACCTACGAGCAGTACTTC. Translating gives CATSRERLTYEQYF.

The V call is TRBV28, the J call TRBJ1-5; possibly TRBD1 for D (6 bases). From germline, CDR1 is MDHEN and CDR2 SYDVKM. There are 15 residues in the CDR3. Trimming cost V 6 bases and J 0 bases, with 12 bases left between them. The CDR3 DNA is TGTGCCAGCAGATCCGGGACACTTAGCAATCAGCCCCAGCATTTT. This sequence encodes CASRSGTLSNQPQHF.

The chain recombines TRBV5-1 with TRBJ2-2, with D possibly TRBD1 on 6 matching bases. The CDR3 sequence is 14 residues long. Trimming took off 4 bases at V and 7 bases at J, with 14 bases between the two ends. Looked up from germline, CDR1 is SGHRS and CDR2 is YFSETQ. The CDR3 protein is CASSILQGGGELFF. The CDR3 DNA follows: TGCGCCAGCAGCATACTACAGGGCGGCGGGGAGCTGTTTTTT. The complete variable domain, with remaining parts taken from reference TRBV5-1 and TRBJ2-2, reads KAGVTQTPRYLIKTRGQQVTLSCSPISGHRSVSWYQQTPGQGLQFLFEYFSETQRNKGNFPGRFSGRQFSNSRSEMNVSTLELGDSALYLCASSILQGGGELFFGEGSRLTVL.